This TCR beta chain was obtained from a study of shared clonotypes between healthy human individuals. General study points: Only blood underwent sampling, and tissue repertoires likely differ.

Profiling relied on immunoSEQ multiplex PCR, and the TCRdb table lists in-frame clones only, not all of them. The sample holds roughly 2.2 million clones, approximately 95% seen once. Concerning this clone itself: What it binds is not known.

Trimming removed 8 bases at V and 2 bases at J, with 11 bases between. Looked up from germline, CDR1 is MDHEN and CDR2 is SYDVKM. The CDR3 runs 13 residues. V and J are TRBV28 and TRBJ2-3, with D possibly called TRBD1 or TRBD2 (5 bases each). The receptor comes from a young man in good health. Some clones in this sample may be carry-over from other donors' samples. Sequencing was carried out using naive CD4+ T cells from PBMCs. Subset specified: CD45RA+ positively selected. The CDR3 loop reads CASRDGPTDTQYF. CDR3 DNA sequence: TGTGCCAGCCGGGACGGGCCCACAGATACGCAGTATTTT.